This T cell receptor (beta chain) was documented in a study of T cell responses to AZD1222 COVID-19 vaccine. Method: immunoSEQ multiplex PCR; TCRdb's copy keeps in-frame clones and lacks some. The repertoire has just under 95,000 clones, more than 75% of them found once; the top ten carry around a fifth. Germline V lookup: CDR1 SEHNR, CDR2 FQNEAQ (reference sequence). The CDR3 sequence is 14 residues long. V shed 5 bases and J shed 2 bases, with 12 bases lying between them. General study results and limits: Donors, mostly white British, included more females; clonal diversity was possibly underestimated. No day 14 peak samples; only post-peak repertoires were characterized. Vaccination with two AZD1222 doses was followed by a rise in Spike-specific TCR breadth and depth. Seropositivity was recorded at baseline in only 6 or 7 AZD1222 recipients.

Points on this clone: Its antigen remains unknown.

The chain uses TRBV7-9 and TRBJ1-2, with D possibly matching TRBD1 (5 bases). Sequenced material: peripheral blood, taken on day 0 of AZD1222 vaccination. This TCR was recovered from an adult in good health. The CDR3 DNA follows: TGTGCCAGCAGCCAACAGGCTTACAACTATGGCTACACCTTC. Protein sequence: CASSQQAYNYGYTF.